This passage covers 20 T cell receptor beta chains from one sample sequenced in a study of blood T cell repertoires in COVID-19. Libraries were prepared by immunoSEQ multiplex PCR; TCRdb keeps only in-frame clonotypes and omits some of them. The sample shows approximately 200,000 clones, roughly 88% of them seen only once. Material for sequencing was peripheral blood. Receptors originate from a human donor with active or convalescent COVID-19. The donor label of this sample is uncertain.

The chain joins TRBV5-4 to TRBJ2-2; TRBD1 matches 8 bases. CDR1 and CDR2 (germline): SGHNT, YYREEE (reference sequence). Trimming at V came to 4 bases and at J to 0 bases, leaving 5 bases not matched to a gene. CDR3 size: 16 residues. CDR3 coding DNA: TGTGCCAGCAGCCTTCAGGGGGCTCCGAACACCGGGGAGCTGTTTTTT. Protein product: CASSLQGAPNTGELFF.

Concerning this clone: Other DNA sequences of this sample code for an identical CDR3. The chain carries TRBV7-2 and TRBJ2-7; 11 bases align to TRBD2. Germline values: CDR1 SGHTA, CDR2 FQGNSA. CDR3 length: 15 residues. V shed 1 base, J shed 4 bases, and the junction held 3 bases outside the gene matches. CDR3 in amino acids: CASSLVAGGFYEQYF. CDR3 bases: TGTGCCAGCAGCTTAGTAGCGGGGGGGTTTTACGAGCAGTACTTC.

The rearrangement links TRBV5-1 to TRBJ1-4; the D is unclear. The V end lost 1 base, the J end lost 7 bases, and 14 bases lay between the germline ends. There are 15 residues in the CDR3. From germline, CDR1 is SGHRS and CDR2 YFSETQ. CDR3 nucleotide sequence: TGCGCCAGCAGCTTGCCCAACGAGGGAGGTGAAAAACTGTTTTTT. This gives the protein CASSLPNEGGEKLFF. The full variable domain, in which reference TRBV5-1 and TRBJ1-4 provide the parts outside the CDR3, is KAGVTQTPRYLIKTRGQQVTLSCSPISGHRSVSWYQQTPGQGLQFLFEYFSETQRNKGNFPGRFSGRQFSNSRSEMNVSTLELGDSALYLCASSLPNEGGEKLFFGSGTQLSVL.

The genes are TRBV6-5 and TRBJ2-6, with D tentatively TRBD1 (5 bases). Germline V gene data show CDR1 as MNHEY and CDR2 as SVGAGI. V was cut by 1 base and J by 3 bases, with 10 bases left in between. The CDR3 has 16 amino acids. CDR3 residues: CASSYWGSGGANVLTF. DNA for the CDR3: TGTGCCAGCAGTTACTGGGGCTCGGGTGGGGCCAACGTCCTGACTTTC.

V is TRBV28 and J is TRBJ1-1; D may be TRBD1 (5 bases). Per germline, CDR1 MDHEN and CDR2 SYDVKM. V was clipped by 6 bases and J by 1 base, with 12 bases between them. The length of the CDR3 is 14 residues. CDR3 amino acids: CASSQGSRNTEAFF. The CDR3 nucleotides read TGTGCCAGCAGCCAGGGATCTCGGAACACTGAAGCTTTCTTT.

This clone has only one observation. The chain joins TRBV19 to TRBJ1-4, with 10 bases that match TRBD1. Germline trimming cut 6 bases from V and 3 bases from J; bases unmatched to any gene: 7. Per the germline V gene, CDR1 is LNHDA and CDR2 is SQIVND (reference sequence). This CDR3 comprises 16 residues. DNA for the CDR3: TGTGCCAGTAGAAAATCTGGACAGGGGGCTAATGAAAAACTGTTTTTT. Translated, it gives CASRKSGQGANEKLFF.

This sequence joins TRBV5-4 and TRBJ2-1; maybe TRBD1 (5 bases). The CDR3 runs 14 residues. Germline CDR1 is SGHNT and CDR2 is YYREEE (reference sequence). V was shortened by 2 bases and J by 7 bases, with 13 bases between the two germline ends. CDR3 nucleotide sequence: TGTGCCAGCAGCTTCAAAGGGGCTGGTAATGAGCAGTTCTTC. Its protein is CASSFKGAGNEQFF.

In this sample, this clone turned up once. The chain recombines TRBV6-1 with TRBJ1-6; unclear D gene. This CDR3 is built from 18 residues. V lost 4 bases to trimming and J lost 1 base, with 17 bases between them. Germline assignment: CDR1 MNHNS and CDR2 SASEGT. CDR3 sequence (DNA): TGTGCCAGCAGTGCCAAACCGGGAAGGGATTCCTATAATTCACCCCTCCACTTT. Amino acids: CASSAKPGRDSYNSPLHF.

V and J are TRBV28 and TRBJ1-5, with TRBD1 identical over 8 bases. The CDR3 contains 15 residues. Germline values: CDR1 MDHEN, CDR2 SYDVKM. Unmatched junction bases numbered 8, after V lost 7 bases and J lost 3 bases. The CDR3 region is CASNLGQGYNQPQHF. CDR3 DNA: TGTGCCAGCAATCTCGGACAGGGCTACAATCAGCCCCAGCATTTT.

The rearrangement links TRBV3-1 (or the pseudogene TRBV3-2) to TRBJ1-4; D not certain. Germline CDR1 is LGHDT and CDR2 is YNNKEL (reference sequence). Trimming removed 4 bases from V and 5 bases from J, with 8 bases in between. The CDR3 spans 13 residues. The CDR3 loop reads CASSLRGNEKLFF. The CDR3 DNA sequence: TGTGCCAGCAGCCTAAGAGGCAATGAAAAACTGTTTTTT.

CDR3 amino acids: CASSPGRSSYEQYF. CDR3 nucleotides: TGTGCCAGCTCACCGGGGCGGTCCTCCTACGAGCAGTACTTC. The genes are TRBV18 and TRBJ2-7; possible D gene TRBD1, 5 bases. The germline CDR1 and CDR2 sequences are KGHSH and LQKENI. The CDR3 consists of 14 residues. V lost 3 bases and J lost 0, with 9 bases in between. Using reference TRBV18 and TRBJ2-7 for the parts outside the CDR3, the full variable domain is NAGVMQNPRHLVRRRGQEARLRCSPMKGHSHVYWYRQLPEEGLKFMVYLQKENIIDESGMPKERFSAEFPKEGPSILRIQQVVRGDSAAYFCASSPGRSSYEQYFGPGTRLTVT.

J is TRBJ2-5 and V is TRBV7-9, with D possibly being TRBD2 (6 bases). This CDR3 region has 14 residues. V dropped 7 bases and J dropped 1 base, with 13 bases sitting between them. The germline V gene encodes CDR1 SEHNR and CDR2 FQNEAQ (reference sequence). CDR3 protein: CASTSSGIQETQYF. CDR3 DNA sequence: TGTGCCAGCACCAGTAGCGGAATCCAAGAGACCCAGTACTTC. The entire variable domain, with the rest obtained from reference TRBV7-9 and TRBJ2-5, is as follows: DTGVSQNPRHKITKRGQNVTFRCDPISEHNRLYWYRQTLGQGPEFLTYFQNEAQLEKSRLLSDRFSAERPKGSFSTLEIQRTEQGDSAMYLCASTSSGIQETQYFGPGTRLLVL.

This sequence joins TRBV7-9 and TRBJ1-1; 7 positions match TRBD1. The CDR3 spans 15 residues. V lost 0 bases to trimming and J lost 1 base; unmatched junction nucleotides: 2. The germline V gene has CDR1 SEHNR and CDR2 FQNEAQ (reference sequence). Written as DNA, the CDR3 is TGTGCCAGCAGCTTAGCGACAGGGAAGAACACTGAAGCTTTCTTT. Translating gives CASSLATGKNTEAFF. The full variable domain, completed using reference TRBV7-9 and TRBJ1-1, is DTGVSQNPRHKITKRGQNVTFRCDPISEHNRLYWYRQTLGQGPEFLTYFQNEAQLEKSRLLSDRFSAERPKGSFSTLEIQRTEQGDSAMYLCASSLATGKNTEAFFGQGTRLTVV.

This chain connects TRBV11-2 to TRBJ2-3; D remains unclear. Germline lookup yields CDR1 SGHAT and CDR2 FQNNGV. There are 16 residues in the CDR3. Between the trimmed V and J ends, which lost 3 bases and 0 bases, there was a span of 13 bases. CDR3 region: CASSFGQTSSTDTQYF. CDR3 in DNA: TGTGCCAGCAGCTTTGGGCAGACATCTAGCACAGATACGCAGTATTTT.

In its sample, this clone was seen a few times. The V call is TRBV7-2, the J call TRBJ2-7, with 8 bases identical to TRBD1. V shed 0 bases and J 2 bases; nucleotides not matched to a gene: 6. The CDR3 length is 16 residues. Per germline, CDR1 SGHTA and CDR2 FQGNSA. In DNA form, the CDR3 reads TGTGCCAGCAGCTTAGCTGGACAGGGCCCCCCCTACGAGCAGTACTTC. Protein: CASSLAGQGPPYEQYF.

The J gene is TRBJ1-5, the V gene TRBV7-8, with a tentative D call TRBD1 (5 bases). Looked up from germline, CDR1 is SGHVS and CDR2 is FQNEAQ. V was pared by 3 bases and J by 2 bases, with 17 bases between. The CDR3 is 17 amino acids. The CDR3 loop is CASSFRTTGGGNQPQHF. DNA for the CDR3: TGTGCCAGCAGCTTTCGAACCACAGGCGGGGGCAATCAGCCCCAGCATTTT.

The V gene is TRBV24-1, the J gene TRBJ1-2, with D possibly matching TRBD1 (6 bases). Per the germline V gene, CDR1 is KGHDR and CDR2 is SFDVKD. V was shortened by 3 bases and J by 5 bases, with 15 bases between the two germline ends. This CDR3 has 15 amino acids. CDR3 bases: TGTGCCACCAGTGATGCCACAGGGATTGGATATGGCTACACCTTC. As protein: CATSDATGIGYGYTF.

This CDR3 is CASSPPGEPATEAFF. The CDR3 DNA reads as TGTGCCAGCAGTCCCCCGGGGGAGCCTGCCACTGAAGCTTTCTTT. The chain joins TRBV28 to TRBJ1-1, with D possibly TRBD1 on 5 matching bases. The CDR3 extends over 15 amino acids. V was trimmed by 5 bases and J by 4 bases, leaving 17 bases between them. Germline CDR1 MDHEN, CDR2 SYDVKM.

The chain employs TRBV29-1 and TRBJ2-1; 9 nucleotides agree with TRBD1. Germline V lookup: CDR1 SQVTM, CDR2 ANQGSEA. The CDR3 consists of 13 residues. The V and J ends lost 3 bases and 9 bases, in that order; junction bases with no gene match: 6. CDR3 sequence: CSVDPTGGPEQFF. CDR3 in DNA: TGCAGCGTTGATCCTACAGGGGGCCCTGAGCAGTTCTTC.

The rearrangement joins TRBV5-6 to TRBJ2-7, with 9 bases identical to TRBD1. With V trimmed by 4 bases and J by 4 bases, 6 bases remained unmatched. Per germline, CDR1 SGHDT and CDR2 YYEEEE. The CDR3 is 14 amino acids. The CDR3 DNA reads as TGTGCCAGCAGCGTTACAGGGGGCTGGTACGAGCAGTACTTC. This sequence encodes CASSVTGGWYEQYF.